A single sample is the source of the 22 T cell receptor beta chains below, sequenced in a study of CD8 T cells in ankylosing spondylitis. TCRdb passed the 5' RACE reads through MiXCR, listing each CDR3 protein once. The sample yields roughly 130,000 distinct CDR3 sequences, 6.5% to 9% seen once. The sequencing sample was made of blood, either unsorted or a sorted T cell fraction (not recorded which). These receptors originate from a male donor with ankylosing spondylitis or in good health (not recorded which).

This clonotype was seen at least ten times. The V gene is TRBV15, the J gene TRBJ2-1; D gene uncertain. The CDR3 loop spans 12 amino acids. Germline CDR1 is LNHNV and CDR2 is YYDKDF (reference sequence). V lost 1 base and J lost 5, with 3 bases in between. This CDR3 is CATSRADNEQFF. The CDR3 coding sequence is TGTGCCACCAGCAGAGCCGACAATGAGCAGTTCTTC.

This clonotype was counted ten times or more. The chain links TRBV4-1 to TRBJ2-7; no firm D call. The CDR3 runs to 12 residues. Germline CDR1 MGHRA, CDR2 YSYEKL. V was pared by 2 bases and J by 4 bases, with 6 bases between. As DNA, the CDR3 is TGCGCCAGCAGCCAAAACGGGTACGAGCAGTACTTC. Translated: CASSQNGYEQYF.

This clonotype was observed many times. This chain connects TRBV5-1 to TRBJ1-1; tentative D call: TRBD1 (6 bases). Deletions cut 4 bases from V and 2 bases from J, with 12 bases between. Germline loops: CDR1 SGHRS, CDR2 YFSETQ. The length of the CDR3 is 14 residues. CDR3 amino acids: CASSVGQPNTEAFF. The CDR3 DNA sequence: TGCGCCAGCAGCGTAGGACAGCCTAACACTGAAGCTTTCTTT.

This clonotype showed up many times. The V and J genes are TRBV20-1 and TRBJ1-1; 7 nucleotides match TRBD1. Germline trimming cut 6 bases from V and 0 bases from J; bases unmatched to any gene: 4. The germline gives CDR1 DFQATT, CDR2 SNEGSKA (reference sequence). CDR3 size: 13 residues. CDR3 sequence (DNA): TGCAGTGCGGGGGACAGCCTGAACACTGAAGCTTTCTTT. Amino acid sequence: CSAGDSLNTEAFF.

This clonotype was seen at least ten times. This CDR3 reads CASSFILWGREETQYF. The CDR3 DNA reads as TGTGCCAGCAGTTTTATTTTATGGGGGCGCGAAGAGACCCAGTACTTC. The chain employs TRBV12-3 or TRBV12-4 and TRBJ2-5; D may be TRBD1 (6 bases). Between the trimmed V and J ends, which lost 3 bases and 3 bases, there was a span of 17 bases. CDR3 length: 16 amino acids.

Ten or more counts support this clonotype. The chain employs TRBV7-2 and TRBJ2-3; D may be TRBD2 (5 bases). The CDR3 has 14 residues. CDR1 and CDR2 from the germline V gene are SGHTA and FQGNSA. The germline V and J ends were trimmed by 5 bases and 6 bases, with 15 bases remaining between them. The CDR3 region has the DNA TGTGCCAGCAGCCGTAAGTGGGGAGCGGATACGCAGTATTTT. Protein sequence: CASSRKWGADTQYF.

The chain employs TRBV21-1 and TRBJ1-5. TRBV21-1 is a known pseudogene. This CDR3 is built from 15 residues. CDR3 sequence reads: CASSKVGGRTRPQHF. The CDR3 region has the DNA TGTGCCAGCAGCAAAGTCGGCGGACGGACGAGGCCCCAGCATTTT.

This clonotype was detected many times. The chain links TRBV12-3 or TRBV12-4 to TRBJ2-5, with D tentatively TRBD2 (6 bases). Trimming pared 11 bases from V and 4 bases from J, leaving 14 bases between. This CDR3 comprises 12 residues. The CDR3 bases are TGTGCCTCGAGGCGGGGAGGAGAGACCCAGTACTTC. Translating it yields CASRRGGETQYF.

In this sample, this clonotype turned up many times. V is TRBV5-1 and J is TRBJ2-2; a weak D match, TRBD2 (5 bases). Germline-derived CDR1 and CDR2 are SGHRS and YFSETQ. The CDR3 loop spans 16 amino acids. V was cut by 0 bases and J by 1 base, with 10 bases left in between. The CDR3 DNA reads as TGCGCCAGCAGCTTGGTTCCGGGGTTGAACACCGGGGAGCTGTTTTTT. It codes for CASSLVPGLNTGELFF.

Many counts were recorded for this clonotype. The chain couples TRBV25-1 to TRBJ1-1; D is uncertain. Germline V gene data show CDR1 as MGHDK and CDR2 as SYGVNS. The germline V and J ends were trimmed by 10 bases and 1 base, with 16 bases remaining between them. The CDR3 contains 14 residues. The CDR3 loop reads CATSRGQTNTEAFF. In nucleotides, the CDR3 is TGTGCCACCTCCCGCGGCCAGACGAACACTGAAGCTTTCTTT.

This clonotype was recorded at least ten times. The CDR3 here is CASSLGQVRNTIYF. For the CDR3, the DNA is TGCGCCAGCAGCTTGGGACAGGTTCGAAACACCATATATTTT. The genes are TRBV5-1 and TRBJ1-3, with TRBD1 as a possible D gene (6 bases). CDR3 length: 14 residues. Germline values: CDR1 SGHRS, CDR2 YFSETQ. V was cut by 0 bases and J by 5 bases, with 9 bases left in between. Together with reference TRBV5-1 and TRBJ1-3, the CDR3 gives the full variable domain: KAGVTQTPRYLIKTRGQQVTLSCSPISGHRSVSWYQQTPGQGLQFLFEYFSETQRNKGNFPGRFSGRQFSNSRSEMNVSTLELGDSALYLCASSLGQVRNTIYFGEGSWLTVV.

This clonotype was counted ten times or more. The chain combines TRBV7-9 with TRBJ1-6, with D hard to call. The V and J ends lost 1 base and 5 bases respectively, with 12 bases between them. Germline CDR1 and CDR2: SEHNR and FQNEAQ (reference sequence). The CDR3 is 16 amino acids. The CDR3 DNA reads as TGTGCCAGCAGCTTAGGTGTTGGGTCTGATAATTCACCCCTCCACTTT. It is translated as CASSLGVGSDNSPLHF.

This clonotype was counted many times. DNA of the CDR3: TGTGCCAGCAGTGAACAGGGACAGGGGAATTCACCCCTCCACTTT. It is translated as CASSEQGQGNSPLHF. The J gene is TRBJ1-6, the V gene TRBV2; TRBD1 agrees at 10 bases. CDR3 length: 15 residues. Trimming removed 2 bases from V and 7 bases from J; junction bases left unmatched: 2. CDR1 is SNHLY and CDR2 is FYNNEI in the germline V gene.

In this sample, this clonotype turned up many times. The chain is built from TRBV14 and TRBJ2-7; 10 bases match TRBD1. Trimming at V came to 1 base and at J to 3 bases, leaving 6 bases not matched to a gene. Germline CDR1 SGHDN, CDR2 FVKESK. This CDR3 spans 16 amino acids. The chain's CDR3 is CASSQARRTGGYEQYF. For the CDR3, the DNA is TGTGCCAGCAGCCAAGCGCGAAGGACAGGGGGCTACGAGCAGTACTTC. Based on the CDR3 plus reference TRBV14 and TRBJ2-7, the full variable domain is EAGVTQFPSHSVIEKGQTVTLRCDPISGHDNLYWYRRVMGKEIKFLLHFVKESKQDESGMPNNRFLAERTGGTYSTLKVQPAELEDSGVYFCASSQARRTGGYEQYFGPGTRLTVT.

This clonotype was seen ten or more times. This chain uses TRBV20-1 with TRBJ2-3; tentative D call: TRBD1 (5 bases). Trimming removed 5 bases at V and 2 bases at J, with 11 bases between. Germline CDR1 and CDR2: DFQATT and SNEGSKA (reference sequence). The CDR3 has 13 amino acids. The CDR3 bases are TGCAGTGCTGGGCAGGGTGCCACAGATACGCAGTATTTT. This translates into CSAGQGATDTQYF.

Ten or more counts support this clonotype. The chain recombines TRBV11-1 with TRBJ1-4; D unresolved. Per the germline V gene, CDR1 is SGHAT and CDR2 is FQDESV (reference sequence). The CDR3 loop spans 18 amino acids. V was trimmed by 6 bases and J by 1 base, leaving 21 bases between them. In DNA form, the CDR3 reads TGTGCCAGCAGGCCAATCCGGGAGAGAGACTTAACTAATGAAAAACTGTTTTTT. This codes for CASRPIRERDLTNEKLFF.

This clonotype was found many times. The chain uses TRBV5-1 and TRBJ1-1; 8 nucleotides agree with TRBD1. Per germline, CDR1 SGHRS and CDR2 YFSETQ. V trimming: 4 bases; J trimming: 4 bases; junction bases outside the gene matches: 9. CDR3 size: 15 residues. CDR3 sequence: CASSVTGQGGTEAFF. CDR3 in DNA: TGCGCCAGCAGCGTGACCGGACAGGGCGGCACTGAAGCTTTCTTT.

Ten or more counts support this clonotype. The rearrangement uses TRBV12-3 or TRBV12-4 and TRBJ2-1; D gene uncertain. The length of the CDR3 is 14 residues. The V end lost 6 bases, the J end lost 8 bases, and 17 bases lay between the germline ends. CDR3 coding DNA: TGTGCCAGCAGCCACCCGCCGACTGCCTATGAGCAGTTCTTC. Protein sequence: CASSHPPTAYEQFF.

Ten or more counts support this clonotype. The chain employs TRBV7-2 and TRBJ2-2; tentatively, D is TRBD1 (6 bases). Germline V gene sequence: CDR1 SGHTA, CDR2 FQGNSA. Trimming cost V 5 bases and J 3 bases, with 10 bases left between them. This CDR3 spans 14 amino acids. CDR3: CASSQGTYTGELFF. CDR3 nucleotide sequence: TGTGCCAGCAGCCAAGGGACATACACCGGGGAGCTGTTTTTT.

The table lists this clonotype with many counts. The rearrangement uses TRBV5-1 and TRBJ2-5; 8 nucleotides align to TRBD2. V shed 3 bases, J shed 2 bases, and the junction held 6 bases outside the gene matches. Germline V gene sequence: CDR1 SGHRS, CDR2 YFSETQ. The CDR3 extends over 15 amino acids. CDR3: CASSSLAGTQETQYF. The CDR3 DNA is TGCGCCAGCAGCTCGTTAGCGGGGACTCAAGAGACCCAGTACTTC.

This clonotype was seen ten or more times. V gene TRBV7-3 combines with J gene TRBJ2-3, with D possibly being TRBD2 (6 bases). CDR3 length equals 14 residues. V lost 2 bases, J lost 5 bases, and 11 bases lay in between. Germline loops: CDR1 SGHTA, CDR2 FQGTGA. In DNA, the CDR3 is TGTGCCAGCAGCTTAGGCGGGACCATAGATACGCAGTATTTT. Amino acid sequence: CASSLGGTIDTQYF.

This clonotype was seen many times. This chain joins TRBV19 and TRBJ2-7, with TRBD1 identical over 10 bases. The V gene's germline CDR1 is LNHDA and CDR2 SQIVND (reference sequence). V was pared by 4 bases and J by 0 bases, with 3 bases of the junction left unmatched. The CDR3 is 15 amino acids. Here the CDR3 reads CASSTRQGASYEQYF. Here the CDR3 DNA reads TGTGCCAGTAGTACCAGACAGGGGGCCTCCTACGAGCAGTACTTC.